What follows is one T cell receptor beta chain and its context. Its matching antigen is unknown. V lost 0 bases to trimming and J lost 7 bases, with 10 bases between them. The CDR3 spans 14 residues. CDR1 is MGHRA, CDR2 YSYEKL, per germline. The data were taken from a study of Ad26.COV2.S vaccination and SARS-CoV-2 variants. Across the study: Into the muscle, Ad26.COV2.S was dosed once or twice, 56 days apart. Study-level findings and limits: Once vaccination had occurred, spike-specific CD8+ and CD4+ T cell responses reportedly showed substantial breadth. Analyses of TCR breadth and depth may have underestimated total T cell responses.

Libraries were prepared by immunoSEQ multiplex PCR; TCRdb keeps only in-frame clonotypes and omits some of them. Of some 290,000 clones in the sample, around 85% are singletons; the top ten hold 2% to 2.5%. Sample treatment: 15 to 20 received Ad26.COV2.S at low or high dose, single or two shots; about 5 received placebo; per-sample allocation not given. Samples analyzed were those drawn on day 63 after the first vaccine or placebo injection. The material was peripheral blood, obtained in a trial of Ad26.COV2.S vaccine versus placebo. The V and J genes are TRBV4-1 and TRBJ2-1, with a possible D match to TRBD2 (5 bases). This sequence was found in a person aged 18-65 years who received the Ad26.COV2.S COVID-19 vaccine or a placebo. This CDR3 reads CASSQDIRGNEQFF. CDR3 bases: TGCGCCAGCAGCCAAGATATTCGGGGTAATGAGCAGTTCTTC.